Sequencing of this TCR beta chain was carried out in a study of CD8 T cells in Susac syndrome. Losses at the gene ends were 6 bases for V and 2 bases for J; bases not matched to a gene: 9. The CDR3 extends over 16 amino acids. Random-hexamer reverse transcription was applied to roughly 0.5 to 1 ug RNA. TCRdb re-called the immunoSEQ multiplex PCR reads with MiXCR, one entry per CDR3 protein. The sample holds around 200,000 distinct CDR3 sequences, roughly 96% seen once. Sequencing was performed on CD4+ T cells from PBMCs. The sequence derives from a human donor in good health. The rearrangement links TRBV12-3 or TRBV12-4 to TRBJ2-2; 7 bases line up with TRBD1. In DNA, the CDR3 is TGTGCCAGCAGCCGTCAAGGGGGCCGTAACACCGGGGAGCTGTTTTTT. This translates into CASSRQGGRNTGELFF.